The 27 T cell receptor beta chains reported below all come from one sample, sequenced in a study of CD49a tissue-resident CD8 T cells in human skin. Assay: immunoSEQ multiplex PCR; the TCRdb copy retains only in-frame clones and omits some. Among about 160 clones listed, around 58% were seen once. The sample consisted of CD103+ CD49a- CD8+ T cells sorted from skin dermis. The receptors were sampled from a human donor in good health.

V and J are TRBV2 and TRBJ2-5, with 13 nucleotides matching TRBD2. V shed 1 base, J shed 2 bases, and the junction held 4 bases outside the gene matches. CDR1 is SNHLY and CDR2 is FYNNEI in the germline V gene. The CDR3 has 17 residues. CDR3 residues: CASSEGTSGSGQETQYF. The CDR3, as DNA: TGTGCCAGCAGTGAAGGGACTAGCGGGAGTGGACAAGAGACCCAGTACTTC. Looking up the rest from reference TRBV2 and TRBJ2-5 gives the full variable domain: EPEVTQTPSHQVTQMGQEVILRCVPISNHLYFYWYRQILGQKVEFLVSFYNNEISEKSEIFDDQFSVERPDGSNFTLKIRSTKLEDSAMYFCASSEGTSGSGQETQYFGPGTRLLVL.

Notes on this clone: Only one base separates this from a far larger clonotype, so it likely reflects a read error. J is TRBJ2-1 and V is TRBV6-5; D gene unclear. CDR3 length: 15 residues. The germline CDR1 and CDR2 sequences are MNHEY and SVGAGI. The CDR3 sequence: CASSYSRSSYDEQFF. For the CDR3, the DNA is TGTGCCAGCAGTTACTCGCGGTCGTCCTACGATGAGCAGTTCTTC.

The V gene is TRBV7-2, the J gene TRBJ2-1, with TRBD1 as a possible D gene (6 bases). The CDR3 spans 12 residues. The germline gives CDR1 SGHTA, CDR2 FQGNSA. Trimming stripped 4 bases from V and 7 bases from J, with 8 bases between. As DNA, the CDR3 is TGTGCCAGCAGCTCCAGGGGTAATGAGCAGTTCTTC. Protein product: CASSSRGNEQFF.

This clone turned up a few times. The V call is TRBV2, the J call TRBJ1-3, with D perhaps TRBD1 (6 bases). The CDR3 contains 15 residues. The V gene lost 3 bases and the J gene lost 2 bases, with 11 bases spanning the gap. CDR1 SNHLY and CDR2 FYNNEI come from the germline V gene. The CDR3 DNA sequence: TGTGCCAGCAGTGACCAGGGGCTGGCTGGAAACACCATATATTTT. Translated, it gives CASSDQGLAGNTIYF.

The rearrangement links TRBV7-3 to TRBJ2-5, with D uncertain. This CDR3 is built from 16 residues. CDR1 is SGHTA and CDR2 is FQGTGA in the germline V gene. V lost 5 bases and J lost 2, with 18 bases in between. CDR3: CASSPHGLGGQETQYF. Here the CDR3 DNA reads TGTGCCAGCAGCCCCCATGGGCTTGGTGGTCAAGAGACCCAGTACTTC. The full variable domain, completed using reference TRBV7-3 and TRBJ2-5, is GAGVSQTPSNKVTEKGKYVELRCDPISGHTALYWYRQSLGQGPEFLIYFQGTGAADDSGLPNDRFFAVRPEGSVSTLKIQRTERGDSAVYLCASSPHGLGGQETQYFGPGTRLLVL.

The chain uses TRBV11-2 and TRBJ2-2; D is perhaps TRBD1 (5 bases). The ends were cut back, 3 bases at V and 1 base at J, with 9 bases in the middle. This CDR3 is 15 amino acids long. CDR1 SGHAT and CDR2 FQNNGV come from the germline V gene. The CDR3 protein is CASSFGQGNTGELFF. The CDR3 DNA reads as TGTGCCAGCAGCTTTGGGCAGGGGAACACCGGGGAGCTGTTTTTT. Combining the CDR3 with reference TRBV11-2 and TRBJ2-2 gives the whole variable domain EAGVAQSPRYKIIEKRQSVAFWCNPISGHATLYWYQQILGQGPKLLIQFQNNGVVDDSQLPKDRFSAERLKGVDSTLKIQPAKLEDSAVYLCASSFGQGNTGELFFGEGSRLTVL.

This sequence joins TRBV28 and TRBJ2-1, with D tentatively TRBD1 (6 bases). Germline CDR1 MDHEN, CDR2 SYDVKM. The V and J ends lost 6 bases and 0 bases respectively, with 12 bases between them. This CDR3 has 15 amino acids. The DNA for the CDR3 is TGTGCCAGCAGGGTGGACAGCATCTCCTACAATGAGCAGTTCTTC. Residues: CASRVDSISYNEQFF.

The CDR3 is CASSDGRVEHIQYF. In DNA, the CDR3 is TGTGCCAGCAGTGATGGCAGGGTAGAACACATTCAGTACTTC. The genes are TRBV2 and TRBJ2-4; maybe TRBD1 (5 bases). The V gene lost 3 bases and the J gene lost 8 bases, with 14 bases spanning the gap. The CDR3 length is 14 residues. CDR1 and CDR2 from the germline V gene are SNHLY and FYNNEI.

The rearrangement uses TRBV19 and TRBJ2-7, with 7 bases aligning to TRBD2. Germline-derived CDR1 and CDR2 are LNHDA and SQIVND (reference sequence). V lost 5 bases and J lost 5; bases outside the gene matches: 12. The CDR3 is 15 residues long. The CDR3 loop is CASSPILRETDEQYF. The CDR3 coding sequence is TGTGCCAGTAGTCCCATCCTGCGGGAGACAGACGAGCAGTACTTC.

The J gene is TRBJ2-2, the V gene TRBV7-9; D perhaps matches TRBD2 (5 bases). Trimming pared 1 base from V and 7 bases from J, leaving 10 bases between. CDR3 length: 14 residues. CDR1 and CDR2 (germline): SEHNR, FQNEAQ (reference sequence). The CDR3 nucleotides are TGTGCCAGCAGCTTAGGAAGGGAGAACGGGGAGCTGTTTTTT. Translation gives CASSLGRENGELFF.

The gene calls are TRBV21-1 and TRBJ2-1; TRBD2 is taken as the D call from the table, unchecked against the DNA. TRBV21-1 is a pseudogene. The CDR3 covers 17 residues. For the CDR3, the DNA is TGTGCCAGCAGTCACGACTTACTACACCATTCCGACAATGAGCAGTTCTTC. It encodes CASSHDLLHHSDNEQFF.

The CDR3 region is CASSSPGNQNTGELFF. CDR3 DNA sequence: TGTGCCAGCAGCTCCCCCGGGAACCAAAACACCGGGGAGCTGTTTTTT. V and J are TRBV11-2 and TRBJ2-2; a possible D gene is TRBD2 (5 bases). The CDR3 spans 16 residues. Germline CDR1 SGHAT, CDR2 FQNNGV. Trimming removed 4 bases from V and 2 bases from J, with 14 bases in between.

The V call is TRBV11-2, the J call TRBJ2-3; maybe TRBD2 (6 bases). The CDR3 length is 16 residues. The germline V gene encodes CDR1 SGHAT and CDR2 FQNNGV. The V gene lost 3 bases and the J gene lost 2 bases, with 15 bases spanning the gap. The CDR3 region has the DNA TGTGCCAGCAGCTTTTATACGGGAGCCCCCACAGATACGCAGTATTTT. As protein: CASSFYTGAPTDTQYF.

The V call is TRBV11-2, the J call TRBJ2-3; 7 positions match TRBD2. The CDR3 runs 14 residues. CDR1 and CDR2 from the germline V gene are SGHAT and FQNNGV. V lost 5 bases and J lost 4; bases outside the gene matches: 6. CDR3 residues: CASSGGSGADTQYF. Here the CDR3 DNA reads TGTGCCAGCAGCGGCGGGAGTGGCGCAGATACGCAGTATTTT.

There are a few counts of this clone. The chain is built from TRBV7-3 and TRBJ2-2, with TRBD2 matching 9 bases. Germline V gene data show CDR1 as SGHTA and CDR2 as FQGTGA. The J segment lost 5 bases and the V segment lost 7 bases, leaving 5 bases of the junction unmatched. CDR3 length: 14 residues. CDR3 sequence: CASTTSGFTGELFF. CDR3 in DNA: TGTGCCAGCACCACTAGCGGGTTTACCGGGGAGCTGTTTTTT.

The CDR3 here is CASKAGETQYF. For the CDR3, the DNA is TGTGCCAGCAAAGCGGGTGAGACCCAGTACTTC. The chain joins TRBV7-6 to TRBJ2-5, with a tentative D call TRBD2 (6 bases). Germline V gene lookup returns CDR1 SGHVS and CDR2 FNYEAQ. Trimming took 7 bases from V and 5 from J, leaving 8 bases between them. This CDR3 has 11 amino acids. Variable domain in full (rest from reference TRBV7-6 and TRBJ2-5): GAGVSQSPRYKVTKRGQDVALRCDPISGHVSLYWYRQALGQGPEFLTYFNYEAQQDKSGLPNDRFSAERPEGSISTLTIQRTEQRDSAMYRCASKAGETQYFGPGTRLLVL.

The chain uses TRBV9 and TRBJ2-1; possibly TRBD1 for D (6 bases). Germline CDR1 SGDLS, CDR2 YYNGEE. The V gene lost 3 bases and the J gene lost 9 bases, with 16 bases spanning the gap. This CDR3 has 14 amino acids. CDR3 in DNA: TGTGCCAGCAGCGGTCGGGACATCAGGGGTGAGCAGTTCTTC. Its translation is CASSGRDIRGEQFF.

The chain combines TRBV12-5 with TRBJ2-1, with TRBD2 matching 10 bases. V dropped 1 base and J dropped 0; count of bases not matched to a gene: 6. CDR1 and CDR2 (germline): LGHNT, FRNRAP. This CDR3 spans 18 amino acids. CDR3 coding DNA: TGTGCTAGTGGTTTGGGTACTAGCGGGGATAGCTCCTACAATGAGCAGTTCTTC. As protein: CASGLGTSGDSSYNEQFF. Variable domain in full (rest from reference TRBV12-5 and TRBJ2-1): DARVTQTPRHKVTEMGQEVTMRCQPILGHNTVFWYRQTMMQGLELLAYFRNRAPLDDSGMPKDRFSAEMPDATLATLKIQPSEPRDSAVYFCASGLGTSGDSSYNEQFFGPGTRLTVL.

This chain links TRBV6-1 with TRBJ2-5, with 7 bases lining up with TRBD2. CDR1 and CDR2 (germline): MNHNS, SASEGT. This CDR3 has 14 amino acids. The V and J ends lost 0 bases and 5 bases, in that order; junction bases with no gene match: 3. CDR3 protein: CASSEAGRVETQYF. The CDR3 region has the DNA TGTGCCAGCAGTGAAGCAGGGAGGGTTGAGACCCAGTACTTC.

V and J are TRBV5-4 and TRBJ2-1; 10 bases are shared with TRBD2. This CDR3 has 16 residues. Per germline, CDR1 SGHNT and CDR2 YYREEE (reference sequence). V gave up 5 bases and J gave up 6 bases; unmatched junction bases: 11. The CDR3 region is CASRPSQREGLNEQFF. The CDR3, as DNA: TGTGCCAGCAGGCCCTCCCAGCGGGAGGGCCTCAATGAGCAGTTCTTC.

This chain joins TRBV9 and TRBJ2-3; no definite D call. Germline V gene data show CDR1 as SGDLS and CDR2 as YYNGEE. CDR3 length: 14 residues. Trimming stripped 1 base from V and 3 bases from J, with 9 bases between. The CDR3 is CASSVLGFTDTQYF. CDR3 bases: TGTGCCAGCAGCGTATTGGGCTTTACAGATACGCAGTATTTT. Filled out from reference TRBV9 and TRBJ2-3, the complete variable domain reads DSGVTQTPKHLITATGQRVTLRCSPRSGDLSVYWYQQSLDQGLQFLIQYYNGEERAKGNILERFSAQQFPDLHSELNLSSLELGDSALYFCASSVLGFTDTQYFGPGTRLTVL.

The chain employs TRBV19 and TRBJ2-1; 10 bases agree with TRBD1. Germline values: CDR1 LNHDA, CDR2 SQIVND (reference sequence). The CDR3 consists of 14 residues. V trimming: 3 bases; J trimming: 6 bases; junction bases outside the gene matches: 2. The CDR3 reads CASSIGQGVNEQFF. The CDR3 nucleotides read TGTGCCAGTAGTATTGGACAGGGGGTCAATGAGCAGTTCTTC.

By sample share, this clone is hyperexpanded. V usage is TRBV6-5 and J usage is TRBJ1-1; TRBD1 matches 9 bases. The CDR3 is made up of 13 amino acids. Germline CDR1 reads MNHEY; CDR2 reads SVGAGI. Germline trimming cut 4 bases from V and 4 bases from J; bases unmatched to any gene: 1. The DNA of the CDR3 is TGTGCCAGCAGTTTGGGACAGGGCACTGAAGCTTTCTTT. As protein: CASSLGQGTEAFF.

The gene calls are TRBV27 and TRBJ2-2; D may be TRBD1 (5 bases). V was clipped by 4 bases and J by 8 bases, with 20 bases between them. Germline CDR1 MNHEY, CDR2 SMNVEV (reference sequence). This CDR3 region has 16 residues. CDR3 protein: CASSSPAGNLVGELFF. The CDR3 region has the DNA TGTGCCAGCAGTTCCCCGGCAGGGAACCTTGTTGGGGAGCTGTTTTTT.

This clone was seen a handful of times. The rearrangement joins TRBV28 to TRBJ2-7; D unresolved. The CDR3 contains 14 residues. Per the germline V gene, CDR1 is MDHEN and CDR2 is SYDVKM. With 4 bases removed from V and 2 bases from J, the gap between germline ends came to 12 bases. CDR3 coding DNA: TGTGCCAGCAGTTATGGGCCCATCCCCTACGAGCAGTACTTC. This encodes CASSYGPIPYEQYF.

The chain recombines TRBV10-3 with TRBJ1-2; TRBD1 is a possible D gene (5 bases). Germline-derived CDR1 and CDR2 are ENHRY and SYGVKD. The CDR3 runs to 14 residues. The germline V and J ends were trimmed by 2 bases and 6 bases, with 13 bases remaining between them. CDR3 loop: CAISEANPGDGYTF. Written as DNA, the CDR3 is TGTGCCATCAGTGAGGCTAACCCGGGGGATGGCTACACCTTC.

In nucleotides, the CDR3 is TGCGCCAGCAGCGAGGGGACAGGGGGGGAAAAACTGTTTTTT. The encoded protein is CASSEGTGGEKLFF. This chain links TRBV4-1 with TRBJ1-4; 11 positions match TRBD1. In germline, CDR1 is MGHRA, CDR2 YSYEKL. V was pared by 5 bases and J by 8 bases, with 4 bases of the junction left unmatched. This CDR3 is 14 amino acids long.